The rows below give T cell receptor beta chains drawn from one sample of a study of breast tumors, draining lymph nodes, adjacent tissues. Via MiXCR, TCRdb re-called the multiplex PCR reads, giving one row per CDR3 protein. The repertoire holds some 200,000 distinct CDR3 sequences, 31% seen once, with about 4.5% in the top ten. Sequencing used axillary lymph node tissue. The receptors were sampled from a female donor with breast cancer. Some clones in this sample may be carry-over from other donors' samples. The CDR3 runs from the conserved cysteine through the conserved F or W. D genes are given only for firm matches. Not every row has a clone size; where given, it reads once, few, many or a size class.

.	.	TRBV30	TRBJ1-6	TGTGCCTGGAGAAGGTCTTTTGATTCACCCCTCCACTTT	CAWRRSFDSPLHF
.	TRBD1	TRBV11-2	TRBJ2-7	TGTGCCAGCAGTCCGGACAGGGTTCTCCACGAGCAGTACTTC	CASSPDRVLHEQYF
many	TRBD2	TRBV5-5	TRBJ2-2	TGTGCCAGCAGTGTGGGGTCTAGCGGGATTATCGGGGAGCTGTTTTTT	CASSVGSSGIIGELFF
.	TRBD2	TRBV5-1	TRBJ2-7	TGCGCCAGCAGCCTTGCGGGGGGGGCAGGGTACGAGCAGTGCTTC	CASSLAGGAGYEQCF
.	TRBD1	TRBV6-2/TRBV6-3	TRBJ2-5	TGTGCCAGCAGTTACTGGGCCGGGACAGGGGGCCAAGAGACCCAGTACTTC	CASSYWAGTGGQETQYF
many	TRBD1	TRBV7-3	TRBJ2-1	TGTGCCAGCAGCTCCGACACTGACAGGGGCGGCAATGAGCAGTTCTTC	CASSSDTDRGGNEQFF
many	TRBD2	TRBV2	TRBJ2-5	TGTGCCAGCAGGCGAGGCGGCGGGGGTCAAGAGACCCAGTACTTC	CASRRGGGGQETQYF
many	.	TRBV7-9	TRBJ1-2	TGTGCCAGCAGCTTACTGGGCGCTAACTATGGCTACACCTTC	CASSLLGANYGYTF
many	TRBD2	TRBV2	TRBJ2-3	TGTGCCACCCTAGCGGGCCTCGGCACAGATACGCAGTATTTT	CATLAGLGTDTQYF
many	.	TRBV20-1	TRBJ1-6	TGCAGTGCTAGGGGCATCCTGGGCAATTCACCCCTCCACTTT	CSARGILGNSPLHF
.	.	TRBV7-9	TRBJ1-2	TGTGCCAGCAGCCAAGATTTGTTGGTAGGGGCCGCCGGCTATGGCTACACCTTC	CASSQDLLVGAAGYGYTF
many	TRBD2	TRBV28	TRBJ2-3	TGTGCCAGCACAGGCGGGAGAAGAACAGATACGCAGTATTTT	CASTGGRRTDTQYF